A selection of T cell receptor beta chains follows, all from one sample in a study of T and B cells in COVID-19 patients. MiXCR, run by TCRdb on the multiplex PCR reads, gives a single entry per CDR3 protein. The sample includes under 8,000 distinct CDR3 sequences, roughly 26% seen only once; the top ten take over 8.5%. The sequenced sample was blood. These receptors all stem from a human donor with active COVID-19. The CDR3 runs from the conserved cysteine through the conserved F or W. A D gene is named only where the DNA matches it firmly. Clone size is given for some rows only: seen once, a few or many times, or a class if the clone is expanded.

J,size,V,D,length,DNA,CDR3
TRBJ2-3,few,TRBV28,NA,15,TGTGCCAGCAGTCCGATAACTATAAGCACAGATACGCAGTATTTT,CASSPITISTDTQYF
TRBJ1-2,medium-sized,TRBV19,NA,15,TGTGCCAGTAGTATTGGATTCAGGTCTGCGGGAGGCTACACCTTC,CASSIGFRSAGGYTF
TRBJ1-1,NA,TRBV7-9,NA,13,TGTGCCAGCAGCTTAGACAGGGAGATACGCGCTTTCTTT,CASSLDREIRAFF
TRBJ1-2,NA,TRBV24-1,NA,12,TGTGCCACCAGTGCGAGCAACTATGGCTACACCTTC,CATSASNYGYTF
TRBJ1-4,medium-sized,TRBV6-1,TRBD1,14,TGTGCCAGCACTATGACCGGGACAGGGGGCGAACTGTTTTTT,CASTMTGTGGELFF
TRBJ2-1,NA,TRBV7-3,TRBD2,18,TGTGCCAGCTCAAGACTAGCGGGAGGGTTTGGGGGCTACAATGAGCAGTTCTTC,CASSRLAGGFGGYNEQFF
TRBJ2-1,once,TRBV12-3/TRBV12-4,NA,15,TGTGCCAGCAGTCCCTCGACAGACTTTTACAATGATCAGTTCTTC,CASSPSTDFYNDQFF
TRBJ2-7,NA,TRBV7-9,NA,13,TGTGCCAGCAGCTTTGGACCGTTCTACGAGCAGTACTTC,CASSFGPFYEQYF
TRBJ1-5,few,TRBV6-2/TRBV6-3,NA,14,TGTGCCAGCCAGGGGCTCACTAGCAATCAGCCCCAGCATTTT,CASQGLTSNQPQHF
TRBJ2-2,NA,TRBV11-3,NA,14,TGTGCCAGCAGGCGACCGGGGAACACCGGGGAGCTGTTTTTT,CASRRPGNTGELFF
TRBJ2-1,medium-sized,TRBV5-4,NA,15,TGTGCCAGCAGCTTGGGGCAGGGCTCCTACAATGAGCAGTTCTTC,CASSLGQGSYNEQFF
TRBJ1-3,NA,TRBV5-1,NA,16,TGCGCCAGCAGTCTGGAGGGGTTTGTCTCTGGAAACACCATATATTTT,CASSLEGFVSGNTIYF
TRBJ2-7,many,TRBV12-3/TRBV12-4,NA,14,TGTGCCAGCAGTACCACGACATTAGGGTACGAGCAGTACTTC,CASSTTTLGYEQYF
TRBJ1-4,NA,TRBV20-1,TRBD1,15,TGCAGTGCTAGGGACAGGGGCGGCAAGTCTGAAAAACTGTTTTTT,CSARDRGGKSEKLFF
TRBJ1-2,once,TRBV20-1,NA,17,TGCAGTGCTAGCAGAAATGCTGGCAGGGGTACTAACTATGGCTACACCTTC,CSASRNAGRGTNYGYTF
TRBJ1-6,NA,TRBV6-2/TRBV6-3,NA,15,TGTGCCTGCAGTCCTCAGGACAGCTATAATTCACCCCTCCACTTT,CACSPQDSYNSPLHF
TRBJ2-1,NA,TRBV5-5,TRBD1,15,TGTGTCAGCAGCCGGAACTGGGACAGCTCCTACGAGCAGTTCTTC,CVSSRNWDSSYEQFF
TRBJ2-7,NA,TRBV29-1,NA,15,TGCAGCGTTGAGGGACACGACCAGGATCCCTACGAGCAGTACTTC,CSVEGHDQDPYEQYF
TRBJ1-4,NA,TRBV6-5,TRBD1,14,TGTGCCAGCAGTTACGATGGGACAGGGGGCGAACTGTTTTTT,CASSYDGTGGELFF
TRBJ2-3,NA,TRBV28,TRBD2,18,TGTGCCAGCAGTGGGACTAGCGGGGCAAAGATGCGGCGGTATACGCAGTATTTT,CASSGTSGAKMRRYTQYF
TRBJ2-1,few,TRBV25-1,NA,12,TGTGCCAGCTATATAGGGGGGGCTGAGCAGTTCTTC,CASYIGGAEQFF
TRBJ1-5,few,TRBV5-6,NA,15,TGTGCCAGCAGCGACAGACGGAAAAGCAATCAGCCCCAGCATTTT,CASSDRRKSNQPQHF
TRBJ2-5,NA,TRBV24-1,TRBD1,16,TGTGCCACCAGTGATTTGCACAGGGGGCGAGGAGAGACCCAGTACTTC,CATSDLHRGRGETQYF
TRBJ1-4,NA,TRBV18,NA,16,TGTGCCAGCTCACCCGAGGTATCAAGGGCTAATGAAAAACTGTTTTTT,CASSPEVSRANEKLFF
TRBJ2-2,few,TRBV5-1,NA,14,TGCGCCAGCAGCTTGGCTGTGGCCACCGGGGAGCTGTTTTTT,CASSLAVATGELFF
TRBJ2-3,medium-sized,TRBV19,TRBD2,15,TGTGCCAGTAGTATGACTAGCGGGAGCCCAGATACGCAGTATTTT,CASSMTSGSPDTQYF
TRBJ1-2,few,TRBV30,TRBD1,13,TGTGCCTGGAGGTTAGCCGGGACAGATGGCTACACCTTC,CAWRLAGTDGYTF
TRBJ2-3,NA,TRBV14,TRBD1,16,TGTGCCAGCAGCCAAGTTAGGTCCAGGGGGCAGAATACGCAGTATTTT,CASSQVRSRGQNTQYF
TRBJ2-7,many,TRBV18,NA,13,TGTGCCAGCTCACCAGAGGTTTCCTACGAGCAGTACTTC,CASSPEVSYEQYF
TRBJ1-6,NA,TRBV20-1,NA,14,TGCAGTGCTGCTTCGGGAGGGATTTATTCACCCCTCCACTTT,CSAASGGIYSPLHF
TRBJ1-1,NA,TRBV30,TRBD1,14,TGTGCCTGGAGTGTACCAGGGGGCAAGGCTGAAGCTTTCTTT,CAWSVPGGKAEAFF
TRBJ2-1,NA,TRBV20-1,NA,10,TGCAGTGCTAGAAAGGAGGAGCAGTTCTTC,CSARKEEQFF
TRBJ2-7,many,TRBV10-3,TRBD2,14,TGTGCCATCAGTGAGAGGGCGGGAGAACGAGAGCAGTACTTC,CAISERAGEREQYF